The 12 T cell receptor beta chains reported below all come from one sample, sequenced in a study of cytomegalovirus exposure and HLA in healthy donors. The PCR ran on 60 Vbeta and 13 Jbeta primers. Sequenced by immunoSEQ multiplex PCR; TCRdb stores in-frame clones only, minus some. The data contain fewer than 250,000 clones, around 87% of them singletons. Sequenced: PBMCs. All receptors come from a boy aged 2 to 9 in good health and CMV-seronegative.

CDR3 amino acids: CASSQFTGSVIYF. CDR3 bases: TGTGCCAGCAGTCAATTTACAGGGTCGGTCATATATTTT. This chain joins TRBV28 and TRBJ1-3; TRBD1 might be the D (6 bases). Per the germline V gene, CDR1 is MDHEN and CDR2 is SYDVKM. The CDR3 has 13 residues. The V end was cut by 5 bases, the J end by 12 bases, with 17 bases between.

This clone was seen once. Written as DNA, the CDR3 is TGTGCCAGCAGCATAGCGGGACTAGCGGCGATAGAGACCCAGTACTTC. Its translation: CASSIAGLAAIETQYF. The chain carries TRBV5-4 and TRBJ2-5, with 11 bases aligning to TRBD2. Germline lookup yields CDR1 SGHNT and CDR2 YYREEE (reference sequence). The V gene end was trimmed by 4 bases and the J gene end by 4 bases; junction bases not matched to a gene: 9. The CDR3 has 16 amino acids.

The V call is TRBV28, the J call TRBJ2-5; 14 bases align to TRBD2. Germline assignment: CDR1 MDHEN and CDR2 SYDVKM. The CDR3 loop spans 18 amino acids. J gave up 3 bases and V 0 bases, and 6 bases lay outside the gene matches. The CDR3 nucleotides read TGTGCCAGCAGTTTATGGGGGACTAGCGGGAGTGGAAAAGAGACCCAGTACTTC. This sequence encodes CASSLWGTSGSGKETQYF.

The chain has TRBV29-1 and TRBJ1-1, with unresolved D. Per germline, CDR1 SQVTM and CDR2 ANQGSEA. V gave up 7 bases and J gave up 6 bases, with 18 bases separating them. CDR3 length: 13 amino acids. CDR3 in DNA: TGCAGCGCGAGGAACGGGGATAGCGCTGAAGCTTTCTTT. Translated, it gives CSARNGDSAEAFF.

CDR3 bases: TGTGCCAGCAGCCCTGGCAGGAACACTGAAGCTTTCTTT. This gives the protein CASSPGRNTEAFF. V usage is TRBV21-1 and J usage is TRBJ1-1; the listed D gene, TRBD1, was not tested against the DNA. TRBV21-1 is a pseudogene segment. This CDR3 is 13 amino acids long.

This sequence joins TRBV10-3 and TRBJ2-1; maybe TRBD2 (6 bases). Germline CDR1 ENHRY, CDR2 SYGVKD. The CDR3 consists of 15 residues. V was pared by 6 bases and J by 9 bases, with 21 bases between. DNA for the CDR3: TGTGCCATCAGGGAAAGGGGCGGGGAAGCGGTTGAGCAGTTCTTC. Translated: CAIRERGGEAVEQFF.

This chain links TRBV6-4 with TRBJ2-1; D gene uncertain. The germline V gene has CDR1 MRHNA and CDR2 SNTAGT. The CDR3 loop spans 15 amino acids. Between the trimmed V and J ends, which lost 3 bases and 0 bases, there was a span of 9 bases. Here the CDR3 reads CASSETGNSYNEQFF. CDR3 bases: TGTGCCAGCAGTGAAACGGGTAACTCCTACAATGAGCAGTTCTTC.

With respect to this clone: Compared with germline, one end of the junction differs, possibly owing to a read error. CDR3 loop: CASSLGTGVLDTEASF. The CDR3 DNA follows: TGCGCCAGCAGCCTAGGGACAGGGGTTCTAGACACTGAAGCTTCCTTT. The chain recombines TRBV5-1 with TRBJ1-1; 10 nucleotides match TRBD1. Looked up from germline, CDR1 is SGHRS and CDR2 is YFSETQ. CDR3 length equals 16 residues.

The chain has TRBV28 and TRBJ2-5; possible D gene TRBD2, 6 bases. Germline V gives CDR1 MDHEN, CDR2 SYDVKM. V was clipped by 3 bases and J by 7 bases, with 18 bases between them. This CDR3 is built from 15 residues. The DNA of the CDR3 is TGTGCCAGCAGTTTCGCCTCGGCAGGGAGGCGGACCCAGTACTTC. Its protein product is CASSFASAGRRTQYF.

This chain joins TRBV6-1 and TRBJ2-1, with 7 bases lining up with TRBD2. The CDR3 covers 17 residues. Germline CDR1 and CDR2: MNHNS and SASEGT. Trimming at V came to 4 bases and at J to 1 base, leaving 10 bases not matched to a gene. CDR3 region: CASSVLPPGGSYNEQFF. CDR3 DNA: TGTGCCAGCAGTGTCCTACCCCCGGGGGGATCCTACAATGAGCAGTTCTTC.

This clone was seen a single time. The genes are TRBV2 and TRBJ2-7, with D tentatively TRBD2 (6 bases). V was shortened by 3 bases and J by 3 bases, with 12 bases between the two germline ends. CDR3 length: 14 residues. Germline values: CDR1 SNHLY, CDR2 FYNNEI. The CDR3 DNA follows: TGTGCCAGCAGTGATGACGGGAGTTTCTACGAGCAGTACTTC. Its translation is CASSDDGSFYEQYF.

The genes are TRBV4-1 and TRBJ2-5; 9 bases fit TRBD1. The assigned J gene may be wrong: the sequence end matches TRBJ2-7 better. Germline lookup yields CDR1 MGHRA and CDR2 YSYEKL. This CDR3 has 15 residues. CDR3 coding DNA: TGCGCCAGCAGCCTCTTGGGGACAGGGTCCTACGAGCAGTACTTC. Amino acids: CASSLLGTGSYEQYF.